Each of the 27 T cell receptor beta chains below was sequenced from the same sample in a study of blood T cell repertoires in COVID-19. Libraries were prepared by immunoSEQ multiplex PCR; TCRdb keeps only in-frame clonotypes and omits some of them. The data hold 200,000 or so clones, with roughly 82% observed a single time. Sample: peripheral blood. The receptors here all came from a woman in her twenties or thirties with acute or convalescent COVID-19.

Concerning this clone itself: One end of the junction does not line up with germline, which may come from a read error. The chain's CDR3 is CASSLGSVLETLYF. The CDR3, as DNA: TGCGCCAGCAGCTTGGGGTCAGTATTGGAGACCCTGTACTTC. This chain uses TRBV5-1 with TRBJ2-5; no clear D gene. The germline CDR1 and CDR2 sequences are SGHRS and YFSETQ. This CDR3 has 14 residues. The entire variable domain, with the rest obtained from reference TRBV5-1 and TRBJ2-5, is as follows: KAGVTQTPRYLIKTRGQQVTLSCSPISGHRSVSWYQQTPGQGLQFLFEYFSETQRNKGNFPGRFSGRQFSNSRSEMNVSTLELGDSALYLCASSLGSVLETLYFGPGTRLLVL.

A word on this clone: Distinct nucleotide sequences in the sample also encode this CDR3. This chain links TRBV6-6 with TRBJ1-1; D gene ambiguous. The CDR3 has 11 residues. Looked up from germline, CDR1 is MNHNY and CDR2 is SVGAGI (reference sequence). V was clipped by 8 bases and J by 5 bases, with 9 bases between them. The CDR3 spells CASETYTEAFF. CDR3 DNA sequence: TGTGCCAGCGAAACATATACTGAAGCTTTCTTT.

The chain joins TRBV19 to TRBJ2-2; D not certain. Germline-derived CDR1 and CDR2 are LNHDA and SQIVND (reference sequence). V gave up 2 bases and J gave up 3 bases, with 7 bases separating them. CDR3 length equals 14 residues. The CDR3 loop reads CASSISRDTGELFF. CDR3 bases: TGTGCCAGTAGTATATCCCGGGACACCGGGGAGCTGTTTTTT.

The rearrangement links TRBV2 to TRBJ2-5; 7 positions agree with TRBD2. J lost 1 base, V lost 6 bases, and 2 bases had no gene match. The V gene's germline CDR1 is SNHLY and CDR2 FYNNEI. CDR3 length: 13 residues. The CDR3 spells CASRGGSQETQYF. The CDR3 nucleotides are TGTGCCAGCAGGGGGGGGTCCCAAGAGACCCAGTACTTC.

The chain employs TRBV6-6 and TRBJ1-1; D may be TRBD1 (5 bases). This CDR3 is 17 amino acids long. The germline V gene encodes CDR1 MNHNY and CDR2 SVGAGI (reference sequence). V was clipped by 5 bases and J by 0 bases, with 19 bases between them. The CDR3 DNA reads TGTGCCAGCAGTCCTCACTTGGGGCCGTGGATGAACACTGAAGCTTTCTTT. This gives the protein CASSPHLGPWMNTEAFF.

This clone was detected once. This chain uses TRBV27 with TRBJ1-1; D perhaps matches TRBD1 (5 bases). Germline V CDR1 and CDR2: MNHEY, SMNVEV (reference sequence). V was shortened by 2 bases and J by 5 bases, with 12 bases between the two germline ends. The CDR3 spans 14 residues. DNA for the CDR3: TGTGCCAGCAGTTTAGGGGGAGGGGCAACTGAAGCTTTCTTT. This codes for CASSLGGGATEAFF.

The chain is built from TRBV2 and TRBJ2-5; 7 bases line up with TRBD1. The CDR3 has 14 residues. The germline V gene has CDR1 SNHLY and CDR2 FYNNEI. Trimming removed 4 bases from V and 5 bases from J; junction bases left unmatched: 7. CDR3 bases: TGTGCCAGCAGTGGACAGGGCGGGTCGGAGACCCAGTACTTC. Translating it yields CASSGQGGSETQYF.

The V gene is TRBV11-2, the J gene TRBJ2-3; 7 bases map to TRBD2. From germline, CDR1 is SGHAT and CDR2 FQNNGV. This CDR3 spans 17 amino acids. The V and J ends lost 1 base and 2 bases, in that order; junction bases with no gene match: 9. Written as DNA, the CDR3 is TGTGCCAGCAGCTTAGCTGGGCGGGGGACTAACACAGATACGCAGTATTTT. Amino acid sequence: CASSLAGRGTNTDTQYF.

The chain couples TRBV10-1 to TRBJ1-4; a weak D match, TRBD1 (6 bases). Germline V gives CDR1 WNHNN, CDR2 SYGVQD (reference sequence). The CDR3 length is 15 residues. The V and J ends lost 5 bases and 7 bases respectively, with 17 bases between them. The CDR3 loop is CASSQTGCRSEKLFF. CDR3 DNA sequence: TGCGCCAGCAGTCAAACAGGGTGTCGGTCTGAAAAACTGTTTTTT.

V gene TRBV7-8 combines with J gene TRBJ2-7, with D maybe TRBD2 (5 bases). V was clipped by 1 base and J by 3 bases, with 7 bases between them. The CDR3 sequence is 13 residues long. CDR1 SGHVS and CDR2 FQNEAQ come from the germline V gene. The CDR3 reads CASSLGELYEQYF. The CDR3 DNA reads TGTGCCAGCAGCTTAGGGGAGCTCTACGAGCAGTACTTC.

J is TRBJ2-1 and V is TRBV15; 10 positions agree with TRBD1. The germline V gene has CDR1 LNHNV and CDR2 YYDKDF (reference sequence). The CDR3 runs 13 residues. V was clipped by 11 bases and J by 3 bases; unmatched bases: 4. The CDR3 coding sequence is TGTGCCCTTCGGACAGGGGGCTACAATGAGCAGTTCTTC. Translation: CALRTGGYNEQFF. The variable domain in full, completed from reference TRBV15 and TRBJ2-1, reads DAMVIQNPRYQVTQFGKPVTLSCSQTLNHNVMYWYQQKSSQAPKLLFHYYDKDFNNEADTPDNFQSRRPNTSFCFLDIRSPGLGDTAMYLCALRTGGYNEQFFGPGTRLTVL.

The CDR3 region has the DNA TGTGCCAGCAGCTTAGCAAGGGGGACAGCCATAAATCAGCCCCAGCATTTT. Its translation: CASSLARGTAINQPQHF. This rearrangement joins TRBV7-8 to TRBJ1-5; 7 bases are a match to TRBD1. The CDR3 consists of 17 residues. J was trimmed by 4 bases and V by 0 bases; bases with no gene match: 9. The germline gives CDR1 SGHVS, CDR2 FQNEAQ.

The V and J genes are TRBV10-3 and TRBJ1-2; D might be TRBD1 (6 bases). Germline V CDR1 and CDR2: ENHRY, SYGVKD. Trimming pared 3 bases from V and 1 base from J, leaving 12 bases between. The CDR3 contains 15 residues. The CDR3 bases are TGTGCCATCAGTGATCCCCAGGGGCGTAACTATGGCTACACCTTC. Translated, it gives CAISDPQGRNYGYTF.

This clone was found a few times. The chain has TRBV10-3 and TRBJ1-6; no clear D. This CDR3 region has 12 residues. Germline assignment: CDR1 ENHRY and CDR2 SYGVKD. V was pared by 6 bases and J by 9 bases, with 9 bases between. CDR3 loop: CAISLPGSPLHF. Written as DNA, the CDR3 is TGTGCCATCAGCCTGCCGGGTTCACCCCTCCACTTT.

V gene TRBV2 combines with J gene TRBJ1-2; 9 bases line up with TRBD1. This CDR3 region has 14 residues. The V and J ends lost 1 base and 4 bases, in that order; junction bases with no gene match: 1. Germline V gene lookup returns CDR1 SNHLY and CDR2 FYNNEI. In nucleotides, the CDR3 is TGTGCCAGCAGTGAAGAGGGACAGGGCTATGGCTACACCTTC. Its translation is CASSEEGQGYGYTF.

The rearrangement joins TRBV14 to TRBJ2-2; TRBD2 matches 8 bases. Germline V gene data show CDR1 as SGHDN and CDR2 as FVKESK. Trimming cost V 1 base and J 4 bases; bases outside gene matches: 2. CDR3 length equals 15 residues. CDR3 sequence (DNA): TGTGCCAGCAGCCAAGCGGGAGGGCCCACCGGGGAGCTGTTTTTT. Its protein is CASSQAGGPTGELFF.

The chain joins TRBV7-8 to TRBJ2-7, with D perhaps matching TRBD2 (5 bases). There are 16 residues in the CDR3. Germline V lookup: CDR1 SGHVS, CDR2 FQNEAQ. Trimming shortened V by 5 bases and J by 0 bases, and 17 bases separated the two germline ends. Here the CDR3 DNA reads TGTGCCAGCAGCCGGCCCCGGCTAGCCCCCTCCTACGAGCAGTACTTC. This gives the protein CASSRPRLAPSYEQYF.

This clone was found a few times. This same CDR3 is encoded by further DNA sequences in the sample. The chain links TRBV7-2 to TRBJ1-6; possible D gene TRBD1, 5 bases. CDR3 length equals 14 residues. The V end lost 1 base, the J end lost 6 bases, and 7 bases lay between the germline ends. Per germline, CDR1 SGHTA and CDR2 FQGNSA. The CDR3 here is CASSLGDSNSPLHF. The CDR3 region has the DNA TGTGCCAGCAGCTTAGGCGACAGTAATTCACCCCTCCACTTT.

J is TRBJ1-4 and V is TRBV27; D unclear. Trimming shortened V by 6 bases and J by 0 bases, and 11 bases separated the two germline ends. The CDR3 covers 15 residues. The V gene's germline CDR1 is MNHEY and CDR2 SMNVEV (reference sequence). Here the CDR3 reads CASSPSEATNEKLFF. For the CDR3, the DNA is TGTGCCAGCAGCCCGTCCGAGGCAACTAATGAAAAACTGTTTTTT.

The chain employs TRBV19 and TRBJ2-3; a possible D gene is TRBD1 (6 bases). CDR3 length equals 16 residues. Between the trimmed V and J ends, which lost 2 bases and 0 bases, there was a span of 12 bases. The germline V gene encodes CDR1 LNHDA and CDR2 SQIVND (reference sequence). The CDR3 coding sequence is TGTGCCAGTAGTATAAGCGGCAGGGGCAGCACAGATACGCAGTATTTT. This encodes CASSISGRGSTDTQYF.

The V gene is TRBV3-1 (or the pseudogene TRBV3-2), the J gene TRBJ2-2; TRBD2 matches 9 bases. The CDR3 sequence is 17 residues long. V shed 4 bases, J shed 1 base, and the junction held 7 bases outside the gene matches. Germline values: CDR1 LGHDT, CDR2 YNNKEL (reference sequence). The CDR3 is CASSPRLLAGNTGELFF. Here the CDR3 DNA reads TGTGCCAGCAGCCCTCGTCTACTAGCGGGGAACACCGGGGAGCTGTTTTTT.

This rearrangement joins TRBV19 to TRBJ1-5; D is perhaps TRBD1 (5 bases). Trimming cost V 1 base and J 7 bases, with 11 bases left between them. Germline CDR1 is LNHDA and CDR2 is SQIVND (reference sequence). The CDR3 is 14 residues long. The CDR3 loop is CASSIGDWYQPQHF. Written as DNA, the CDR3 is TGTGCCAGTAGTATAGGGGACTGGTACCAGCCCCAGCATTTT.

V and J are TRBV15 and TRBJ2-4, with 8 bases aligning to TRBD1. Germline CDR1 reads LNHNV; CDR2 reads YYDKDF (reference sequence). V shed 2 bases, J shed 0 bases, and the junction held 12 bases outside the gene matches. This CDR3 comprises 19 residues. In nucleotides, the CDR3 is TGTGCCACCAGCAGATCCGACAGGGGTAGTGATCTAGCCAAAAACATTCAGTACTTC. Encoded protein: CATSRSDRGSDLAKNIQYF.

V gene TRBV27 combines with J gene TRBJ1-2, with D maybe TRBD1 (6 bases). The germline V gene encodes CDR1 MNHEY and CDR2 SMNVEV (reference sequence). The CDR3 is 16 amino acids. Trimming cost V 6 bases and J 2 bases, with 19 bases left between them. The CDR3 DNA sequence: TGTGCCAGCAGGAATCTGGACAGCCCTGGGAACTATGGCTACACCTTC. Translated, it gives CASRNLDSPGNYGYTF.

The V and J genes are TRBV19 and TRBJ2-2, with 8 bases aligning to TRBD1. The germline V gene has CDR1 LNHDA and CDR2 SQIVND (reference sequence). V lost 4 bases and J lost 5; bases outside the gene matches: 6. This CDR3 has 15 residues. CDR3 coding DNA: TGTGCCAGTAGTACGGACAGGGTAGGGACCGGGGAGCTGTTTTTT. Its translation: CASSTDRVGTGELFF.

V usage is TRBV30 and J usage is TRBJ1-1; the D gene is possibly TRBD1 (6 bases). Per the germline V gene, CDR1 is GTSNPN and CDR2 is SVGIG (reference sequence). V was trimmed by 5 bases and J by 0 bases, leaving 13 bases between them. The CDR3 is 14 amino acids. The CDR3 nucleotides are TGTGCCTGGGGTGGGACATCAATGAACACTGAAGCTTTCTTT. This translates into CAWGGTSMNTEAFF.

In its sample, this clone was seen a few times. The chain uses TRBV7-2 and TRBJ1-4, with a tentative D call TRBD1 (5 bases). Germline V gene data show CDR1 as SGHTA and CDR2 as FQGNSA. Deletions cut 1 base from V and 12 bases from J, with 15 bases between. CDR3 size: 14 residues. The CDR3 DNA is TGTGCCAGCAGCTTAGATCGAAAGCGGGGGGAACTGTTTTTT. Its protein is CASSLDRKRGELFF.